What follows are 10 T cell receptor beta chains derived from one specimen sequenced in a study of blood T cell repertoires in COVID-19. Profiled with immunoSEQ multiplex PCR; TCRdb holds only in-frame clones, not every one. Counted here are tens of thousands of clones, around 85% occurring once; the ten biggest clones make up around 20%. The sequenced sample was peripheral blood. The receptor set was obtained from a woman aged 80 or over with acute or convalescent COVID-19.

This chain uses TRBV12-5 with TRBJ2-7; TRBD1 matches at 8 bases. V trimming: 1 base; J trimming: 4 bases; junction bases outside the gene matches: 0. There are 13 residues in the CDR3. CDR1 is LGHNT and CDR2 is FRNRAP in the germline V gene. The CDR3 DNA follows: TGTGCTAGTGGTTTGGGACAGGGGTACGAGCAGTACTTC. Protein: CASGLGQGYEQYF.

The CDR3 region is CASSAQGVNEKLFF. CDR3 sequence (DNA): TGCGCCAGCAGCGCACAGGGGGTGAATGAAAAACTGTTTTTT. The chain joins TRBV5-1 to TRBJ1-4, with 8 bases fitting TRBD1. Germline loops: CDR1 SGHRS, CDR2 YFSETQ. The V gene end was trimmed by 4 bases and the J gene end by 5 bases; junction bases not matched to a gene: 4. The CDR3 length is 14 residues.

This chain connects TRBV6-6 to TRBJ2-1, with 11 bases aligning to TRBD1. The CDR3 is made up of 17 amino acids. Germline V gene lookup returns CDR1 MNHNY and CDR2 SVGAGI (reference sequence). Losses at the gene ends were 5 bases for V and 3 bases for J; bases not matched to a gene: 9. CDR3 amino acids: CASSRPPGTGGYNEQFF. The CDR3 DNA sequence: TGTGCCAGCAGTCGGCCCCCCGGGACAGGGGGCTACAATGAGCAGTTCTTC.

J is TRBJ2-7 and V is TRBV6-1, with unresolved D. Trimming cost V 3 bases and J 1 base, with 7 bases left between them. This CDR3 is 13 amino acids long. Germline V gene lookup returns CDR1 MNHNS and CDR2 SASEGT. CDR3: CASSEQFSYEQYF. CDR3 in DNA: TGTGCCAGCAGTGAGCAGTTTTCCTACGAGCAGTACTTC.

V gene TRBV7-3 combines with J gene TRBJ2-1; 9 bases agree with TRBD2. CDR3 size: 16 residues. With V trimmed by 5 bases and J by 0 bases, 5 bases remained unmatched. Per germline, CDR1 SGHTA and CDR2 FQGTGA. CDR3 protein: CASSVFSGSSYNEQFF. The CDR3 DNA follows: TGTGCCAGCAGCGTGTTTAGCGGGAGCTCCTACAATGAGCAGTTCTTC.

The chain is built from TRBV9 and TRBJ2-5; 10 nucleotides agree with TRBD2. There are 17 residues in the CDR3. The V segment lost 0 bases and the J segment 4 bases; nucleotides outside the gene matches: 9. CDR1 is SGDLS and CDR2 is YYNGEE in the germline V gene. The DNA of the CDR3 is TGTGCCAGCAGCGTAGACACGAGCGGGGGGGCAATAGAGACCCAGTACTTC. It is translated as CASSVDTSGGAIETQYF.

The chain combines TRBV18 with TRBJ1-2; 8 nucleotides line up with TRBD1. The V segment lost 2 bases and the J segment 3 bases; nucleotides outside the gene matches: 14. The CDR3 loop spans 18 amino acids. CDR1 is KGHSH and CDR2 is LQKENI in the germline V gene. In nucleotides, the CDR3 is TGTGCCAGCTCACCAGCGGGACAGGAGTCGACAATGTACTATGGCTACACCTTC. Translation gives CASSPAGQESTMYYGYTF.

V usage is TRBV28 and J usage is TRBJ1-5, with D tentatively TRBD1 (5 bases). Trimming stripped 4 bases from V and 5 bases from J, with 15 bases between. CDR1 and CDR2 from the germline V gene are MDHEN and SYDVKM. This CDR3 is built from 15 residues. The CDR3 region has the DNA TGTGCCAGCAGTTCAGATCAGGGCTCTTATCAGCCCCAGCATTTT. Amino acid sequence: CASSSDQGSYQPQHF. The entire variable domain, with the rest obtained from reference TRBV28 and TRBJ1-5, is as follows: DVKVTQSSRYLVKRTGEKVFLECVQDMDHENMFWYRQDPGLGLRLIYFSYDVKMKEKGDIPEGYSVSREKKERFSLILESASTNQTSMYLCASSSDQGSYQPQHFGDGTRLSIL.

The J gene is TRBJ1-1, the V gene TRBV2, with TRBD1 matching over 7 bases. Germline V gives CDR1 SNHLY, CDR2 FYNNEI. With V trimmed by 8 bases and J by 1 base, 7 bases remained unmatched. The CDR3 extends over 14 amino acids. In DNA, the CDR3 is TGTGCCAGCCGAACCGGGACAGCGAACACTGAAGCTTTCTTT. Translation: CASRTGTANTEAFF.

This clone showed up just once. The chain couples TRBV7-9 to TRBJ2-7, with D possibly being TRBD2 (5 bases). CDR3 length: 13 amino acids. Germline V gene data show CDR1 as SEHNR and CDR2 as FQNEAQ (reference sequence). The ends were cut back, 4 bases at V and 6 bases at J, with 13 bases in the middle. CDR3 residues: CASSSLRGSEQYF. CDR3 DNA sequence: TGTGCCAGCAGCTCTCTGAGAGGGAGCGAGCAGTACTTC. The variable domain in full, completed from reference TRBV7-9 and TRBJ2-7, reads DTGVSQNPRHKITKRGQNVTFRCDPISEHNRLYWYRQTLGQGPEFLTYFQNEAQLEKSRLLSDRFSAERPKGSFSTLEIQRTEQGDSAMYLCASSSLRGSEQYFGPGTRLTVT.